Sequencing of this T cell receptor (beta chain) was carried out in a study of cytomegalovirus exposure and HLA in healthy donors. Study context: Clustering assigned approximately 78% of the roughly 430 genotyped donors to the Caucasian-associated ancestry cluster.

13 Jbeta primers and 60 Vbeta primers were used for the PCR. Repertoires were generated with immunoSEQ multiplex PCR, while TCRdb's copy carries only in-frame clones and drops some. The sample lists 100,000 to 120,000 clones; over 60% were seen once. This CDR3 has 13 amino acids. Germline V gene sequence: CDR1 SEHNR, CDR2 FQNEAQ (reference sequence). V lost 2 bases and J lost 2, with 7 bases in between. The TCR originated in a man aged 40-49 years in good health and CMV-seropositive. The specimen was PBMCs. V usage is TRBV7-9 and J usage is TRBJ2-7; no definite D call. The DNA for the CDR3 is TGTGCCAGCAGCTTAAGCCAAGCCTACGAGCAGTACTTC. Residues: CASSLSQAYEQYF.